The subject of this entry is one T cell receptor beta chain. The antigen is not known. The data are from a study of identical twins' blood T cells. Study-level results: Twin similarity might stem from environmental factors, not only genetics.

TCRdb ran MiXCR on the 5' RACE reads and lists one entry per CDR3 protein. Of hundreds of thousands of distinct CDR3 sequences in the sample, more than 25% are singletons; the top ten hold roughly 6.1%. Three pairs of healthy female monozygous twins were the donors. Germline V lookup: CDR1 SGHTA, CDR2 FQGNSA. V was trimmed by 4 bases and J by 5 bases, leaving 17 bases between them. The CDR3 totals 15 residues. Sequenced material: PBMCs. This clonotype was sampled from a woman aged 18 to 55 in good health. J is TRBJ1-2 and V is TRBV7-2; D is unresolved. In DNA, the CDR3 is TGTGCCAGCAGCTCTAGCGGCCAAACCTCTTATGGCTACACCTTC. Protein sequence: CASSSSGQTSYGYTF.